The 15 T cell receptor beta chains below all came from one sample that was sequenced in a study of T cell repertoires in ileal Crohn's disease (dated by TCRdb to the late 2010s). The library was obtained by the immunoSEQ multiplex PCR assay. In its TCRdb copy, this immuneACCESS table keeps in-frame sequences only and misses some clones. Where compared with another copy, unresolved V genes explain less than half of these, and the others have no known cause. Here the sample has about 15,000 clones; approximately 78% occur a single time. The ten largest clones take up 15% to 20% of the sample. Sequenced input: ileal tissue. These TCRs come from an adult with Crohn's disease.

This clone is termed medium-sized. The CDR3 reads CASSLAVDFNYGYTF. Written as DNA, the CDR3 is TGTGCCAGCAGCTTAGCGGTGGACTTTAACTATGGCTACACCTTC. The chain combines TRBV7-9 with TRBJ1-2, with D hard to call. This CDR3 comprises 15 residues. V was clipped by 0 bases and J by 1 base, with 9 bases between them. The germline V gene encodes CDR1 SEHNR and CDR2 FQNEAQ (reference sequence).

The rearrangement joins TRBV7-6 to TRBJ2-3, with 9 bases aligning to TRBD2. V lost 1 base to trimming and J lost 3 bases; unmatched junction nucleotides: 2. CDR3 size: 15 residues. Germline values: CDR1 SGHVS, CDR2 FNYEAQ. CDR3 sequence reads: CASSLGTSVTDTQYF. CDR3 DNA sequence: TGTGCCAGCAGCTTAGGGACTAGCGTAACAGATACGCAGTATTTT.

This clone was seen only a few times. V and J are TRBV5-1 and TRBJ1-3; a weak D match, TRBD1 (5 bases). V was clipped by 1 base and J by 0 bases, with 11 bases between them. Germline V gives CDR1 SGHRS, CDR2 YFSETQ. The CDR3 has 16 amino acids. The CDR3 reads CASSLRGDLSGNTIYF. CDR3 in DNA: TGCGCCAGCAGCTTGCGGGGGGATCTCTCTGGAAACACCATATATTTT.

J is TRBJ2-3 and V is TRBV11-1; the match to TRBD1 covers 9 bases. The CDR3 is 16 amino acids. The junction had 7 bases not matched to a gene; V was cut back by 5 bases and J by 1 base. The germline V gene encodes CDR1 SGHAT and CDR2 FQDESV (reference sequence). The CDR3, as DNA: TGTGCCAGCAGCAGGGGGACAGGGCTCGGCACAGATACGCAGTATTTT. It translates to CASSRGTGLGTDTQYF.

This clone was seen only once. The J gene is TRBJ2-2, the V gene TRBV19; 7 nucleotides line up with TRBD1. The CDR3 covers 15 residues. Trimming cost V 5 bases and J 4 bases; bases outside gene matches: 7. Germline V gene lookup returns CDR1 LNHDA and CDR2 SQIVND (reference sequence). As DNA, the CDR3 is TGTGCCAGTAGTCGGTGGGGACAGAGCACCGGGGAGCTGTTTTTT. It codes for CASSRWGQSTGELFF.

The chain links TRBV20-1 to TRBJ2-7, with D hard to call. Germline V gene data show CDR1 as DFQATT and CDR2 as SNEGSKA (reference sequence). The CDR3 is 10 amino acids. Trimming stripped 3 bases from V and 9 bases from J, with 9 bases between. The CDR3 protein is CSASSTGQYF. The DNA of the CDR3 is TGCAGTGCTAGTTCTACGGGGCAGTACTTC.

The chain has TRBV9 and TRBJ2-5, with 7 bases that match TRBD2. The J call may be mistaken, given a closer DNA end match to TRBJ2-7. The CDR3 is 13 residues long. Germline-derived CDR1 and CDR2 are SGDLS and YYNGEE. CDR3 coding DNA: TGTGCCAGCCAGCGCGGGAGTCTCGACGAGCAGTACTTC. The encoded protein is CASQRGSLDEQYF.

The chain carries TRBV5-6 and TRBJ2-3; D is unresolved. V gave up 3 bases and J gave up 4 bases, with 12 bases separating them. The CDR3 has 14 amino acids. CDR1 and CDR2 (germline): SGHDT, YYEEEE. CDR3 sequence: CASSSQDTSDTQYF. The CDR3 coding sequence is TGTGCCAGCAGCTCACAAGACACCTCAGATACGCAGTATTTT.

The gene calls are TRBV19 and TRBJ1-5; 8 nucleotides align to TRBD1. Germline values: CDR1 LNHDA, CDR2 SQIVND (reference sequence). The CDR3 totals 14 residues. The junction had 1 base not matched to a gene; V was cut back by 4 bases and J by 2 bases. The CDR3 protein is CASSKGQGNQPQHF. Written as DNA, the CDR3 is TGTGCCAGTAGTAAGGGACAGGGCAATCAGCCCCAGCATTTT.

This clone has only one observation. The rearrangement joins TRBV28 to TRBJ1-2; D not certain. V lost 5 bases to trimming and J lost 2 bases, with 9 bases between them. There are 13 residues in the CDR3. The germline V gene encodes CDR1 MDHEN and CDR2 SYDVKM. In nucleotides, the CDR3 is TGTGCCAGCAGTCTCCCCCAGAACTATGGCTACACCTTC. Its protein product is CASSLPQNYGYTF.

The chain is built from TRBV19 and TRBJ2-2, with D possibly being TRBD2 (5 bases). This CDR3 has 16 amino acids. The germline gives CDR1 LNHDA, CDR2 SQIVND (reference sequence). Trimming left V 1 base short and J 3 bases short, with 12 bases between. The CDR3 sequence: CASSIASSGYTGELFF. The CDR3 nucleotides are TGTGCCAGTAGTATAGCGTCAAGCGGTTACACCGGGGAGCTGTTTTTT. Filled out from reference TRBV19 and TRBJ2-2, the complete variable domain reads DGGITQSPKYLFRKEGQNVTLSCEQNLNHDAMYWYRQDPGQGLRLIYYSQIVNDFQKGDIAEGYSVSREKKESFPLTVTSAQKNPTAFYLCASSIASSGYTGELFFGEGSRLTVL.

The count of this clone is one. V usage is TRBV5-1 and J usage is TRBJ2-7; TRBD2 is a possible D gene (5 bases). The V end lost 2 bases, the J end lost 4 bases, and 10 bases lay between the germline ends. The germline V gene encodes CDR1 SGHRS and CDR2 YFSETQ. The CDR3 has 13 amino acids. In DNA form, the CDR3 reads TGCGCCAGCAGCTTAACCATAGCGTACGAGCAGTACTTC. Protein product: CASSLTIAYEQYF.

J is TRBJ1-2 and V is TRBV5-1, with D perhaps matching TRBD1 (5 bases). The V and J ends lost 2 bases and 6 bases respectively, with 17 bases between them. The germline gives CDR1 SGHRS, CDR2 YFSETQ. The CDR3 loop spans 15 amino acids. The CDR3 DNA is TGCGCCAGCAGCTTTTCAGGGTCGGCTTTGAATGGCTACACCTTC. Protein product: CASSFSGSALNGYTF.

The chain joins TRBV30 to TRBJ2-7; 12 bases map to TRBD1. The CDR3 has 14 residues. Trimming cost V 1 base and J 7 bases; bases outside gene matches: 5. The germline CDR1 and CDR2 sequences are GTSNPN and SVGIG (reference sequence). DNA for the CDR3: TGTGCCTGGAGTGCCGGGACAGGGGGCCGGGAGCAGTACTTC. This translates into CAWSAGTGGREQYF.

The V call is TRBV6-1, the J call TRBJ1-1, with 9 bases lining up with TRBD1. CDR1 is MNHNS and CDR2 is SASEGT in the germline V gene. The ends lost 3 bases at V and 5 bases at J; junction bases unmatched: 22. The CDR3 extends over 20 amino acids. The CDR3 DNA is TGTGCCAGCAGTGAGAGTATAAGGTGGGGACAGGGACGTTCTCGAACTGAAGCTTTCTTT. Protein: CASSESIRWGQGRSRTEAFF.